Listed below are T cell receptor beta chains from one sample, sequenced in a study of blood T cell repertoires in COVID-19. Sequenced by immunoSEQ multiplex PCR; TCRdb stores in-frame clones only, minus some. The data contain around 150,000 clones, approximately 95% of them singletons. Sequencing was done on a sample of peripheral blood. These receptor sequences come from a woman aged 45-65 years with acute or convalescent COVID-19. The CDR3 runs from the conserved cysteine through the conserved F or W. A D gene is named only where the DNA matches it firmly. A clone size is listed for some rows: how often the clone was seen (once, few, many), or a class if it is expanded.

D: -; V: TRBV7-9; size: -; J: TRBJ1-6; DNA: TGTGCCAGCAGCTCTACGGAGGGGACCCAAAATTCACCCCTCCACTTT; CDR3: CASSSTEGTQNSPLHF
D: -; V: TRBV30; size: once; J: TRBJ2-2; DNA: TGTGCCTGGAGGCAGGGGCGAACCGGGGAGCTGTTTTTT; CDR3: CAWRQGRTGELFF
D: TRBD1; V: TRBV19; size: -; J: TRBJ1-2; DNA: TGTGCCAGTAGTTCGACAGGGGGCGGTGGCTACACCTTC; CDR3: CASSSTGGGGYTF
D: -; V: TRBV15; size: once; J: TRBJ1-1; DNA: TGTGCCACCAGCAGAGATAAACGGGGGAACACTGAAGCTTTCTTT; CDR3: CATSRDKRGNTEAFF
D: -; V: TRBV4-1; size: -; J: TRBJ2-1; DNA: TGCGCCAGCAGCCACCTCGGAGGGGGCCCATCCTACAATGAGCAGTTCTTC; CDR3: CASSHLGGGPSYNEQFF
D: -; V: TRBV27; size: few; J: TRBJ1-6; DNA: TGTGCCAGCAGTTATTGGGGGGGAAATTCACCCCTCCACTTT; CDR3: CASSYWGGNSPLHF
D: -; V: TRBV11-2; size: -; J: TRBJ2-2; DNA: TGTGCCAGCAGCTTATGGGGACAGAACACCGGGGAGCTGTTTTTT; CDR3: CASSLWGQNTGELFF
D: -; V: TRBV19; size: -; J: TRBJ2-1; DNA: TGTGCCAGTAGTACCGGGACAACCTACAATGAGCAGTTCTTC; CDR3: CASSTGTTYNEQFF
D: -; V: TRBV6-2/TRBV6-3; size: -; J: TRBJ1-1; DNA: TGTGCCAGCAGTTACTCAAGGACAGCCTATAGAACCACTGAAGCTTTCTTT; CDR3: CASSYSRTAYRTTEAFF
D: TRBD1; V: TRBV7-9; size: once; J: TRBJ1-2; DNA: TGTGCCAGCAGCTCTCCCGGGACAGATGGCTACACCTTC; CDR3: CASSSPGTDGYTF
D: -; V: TRBV5-1; size: -; J: TRBJ2-5; DNA: TGCGCCAGCAGCTTGAGTGGCTTCCAAGAGACCCAGTACTTC; CDR3: CASSLSGFQETQYF
D: TRBD1; V: TRBV28; size: -; J: TRBJ2-7; DNA: TGTGCCAGCAGGGACAGGGGCCTTCGACCCGACGAGCAGTACTTC; CDR3: CASRDRGLRPDEQYF
D: -; V: TRBV9; size: -; J: TRBJ2-7; DNA: TGTGCCAGCAGCGTAGACAACTCCTACGAGCAGTACTTC; CDR3: CASSVDNSYEQYF
D: -; V: TRBV10-3; size: -; J: TRBJ1-1; DNA: TGTGCCATCAGTGAGCTCGGCGGACCTCCACGGAGGGGGAACACTGAAGCTTTCTTT; CDR3: CAISELGGPPRRGNTEAFF
D: TRBD1; V: TRBV5-8; size: -; J: TRBJ1-1; DNA: TGTGCCAGCAGCTTGGGCCCCGGGAGGGGGCAAGGCACTGAAGCTTTCTTT; CDR3: CASSLGPGRGQGTEAFF
D: TRBD1; V: TRBV14; size: -; J: TRBJ2-1; DNA: TGTGCCAGCAGCCACCGAGTGACAGGGGGCTTCTCCTACAATGAGCAGTTCTTC; CDR3: CASSHRVTGGFSYNEQFF
D: -; V: TRBV7-2; size: -; J: TRBJ1-1; DNA: TGTGCCAGCAGCACCGGGGGTTTGAACACTGAAGCTTTCTTT; CDR3: CASSTGGLNTEAFF
D: TRBD1; V: TRBV3-1/TRBV3-2; size: -; J: TRBJ2-4; DNA: TGTGCCAGCAGCCACCGGGACAGGGAAGCCAAAAACATTCAGTACTTC; CDR3: CASSHRDREAKNIQYF
D: -; V: TRBV2; size: -; J: TRBJ2-6; DNA: TGTGCCAGCAGTGAAAGGGGGAGATCGCCTGGGGCCAACGTCCTGACTTTC; CDR3: CASSERGRSPGANVLTF
D: TRBD1; V: TRBV29-1; size: -; J: TRBJ2-1; DNA: TGCAGCGTTAGGGAAGGGACAGGGGGTGACAATGAGCAGTTCTTC; CDR3: CSVREGTGGDNEQFF
D: TRBD1; V: TRBV24-1; size: once; J: TRBJ2-5; DNA: TGTGCCACCAGTGACTCGGACAGGGTAGGAGAGACCCAGTACTTC; CDR3: CATSDSDRVGETQYF
D: TRBD2; V: TRBV6-5; size: -; J: TRBJ2-7; DNA: TGTGCCAGCAGTTACGGGGGACTAGCGGGAGGCGAGCAGTACTTC; CDR3: CASSYGGLAGGEQYF
D: -; V: TRBV5-1; size: -; J: TRBJ2-7; DNA: TGCGCCAGCAGCTTCGGCGGAGCCTACGAGCAGTACTTC; CDR3: CASSFGGAYEQYF
D: TRBD1; V: TRBV13; size: -; J: TRBJ1-2; DNA: TGTGCCAGCAGCTTTGGGGACAGGCCCCACAATGGCTACACCTTC; CDR3: CASSFGDRPHNGYTF
D: -; V: TRBV9; size: -; J: TRBJ2-2; DNA: TGTGCCAGCAGCGAGACAGTATCGAACACCGGGGAGCTGTTTTTT; CDR3: CASSETVSNTGELFF
D: -; V: TRBV3-1/TRBV3-2; size: -; J: TRBJ1-1; DNA: TGTGCCAGCAGCCCGACAGGTATCATGAACACTGAAGCTTTCTTT; CDR3: CASSPTGIMNTEAFF
D: TRBD2; V: TRBV2; size: once; J: TRBJ2-7; DNA: TGTGCCAGCAGCGCCATAGCGGGAGGGCCGCAAGAGCAGTACTTC; CDR3: CASSAIAGGPQEQYF
D: TRBD2; V: TRBV7-9; size: -; J: TRBJ2-1; DNA: TGTGCCAGCAGCGATCGGACTAGTTCCAATGAGCAGTTCTTC; CDR3: CASSDRTSSNEQFF
D: TRBD2; V: TRBV3-1/TRBV3-2; size: -; J: TRBJ2-3; DNA: TGTGCCAGCAGCCAACGGGGGGGGCCAGATACGCAGTATTTT; CDR3: CASSQRGGPDTQYF
D: -; V: TRBV7-3; size: -; J: TRBJ1-1; DNA: TGTGCCAGCAGCATGGAGTTGAACACTGAAGCTTTCTTT; CDR3: CASSMELNTEAFF
D: TRBD1; V: TRBV6-5; size: -; J: TRBJ2-2; DNA: TGTGCCAGCAGCGAGCAGGGGGCGCCTACCGGGGAGCTGTTTTTT; CDR3: CASSEQGAPTGELFF
D: -; V: TRBV5-1; size: -; J: TRBJ2-5; DNA: TGCGCCAGCAGCGCTGGACAGCCTCAAGAGACCCAGTACTTC; CDR3: CASSAGQPQETQYF
D: -; V: TRBV6-5; size: once; J: TRBJ1-1; DNA: TGTGCCAGCTCCCTAGACCCTCTCGAAGAAGCTTTCTTT; CDR3: CASSLDPLEEAFF
D: TRBD1; V: TRBV10-3; size: -; J: TRBJ1-1; DNA: TGTGCCATCAGTGACGACAGGGAGCGCAACACTGAAGCTTTCTTT; CDR3: CAISDDRERNTEAFF
D: TRBD1; V: TRBV19; size: -; J: TRBJ2-2; DNA: TGTGCCAGTAGTCCGGGACAGGGGGCAGTGGCCGGGGAGCTGTTTTTT; CDR3: CASSPGQGAVAGELFF
D: -; V: TRBV2; size: once; J: TRBJ2-7; DNA: TGTGCCAGCTCTTCTAACTCCTACGAGCAGTACTTC; CDR3: CASSSNSYEQYF
D: TRBD2; V: TRBV7-3; size: -; J: TRBJ2-1; DNA: TGTGCCAGCAGCCCCAAAAGCGGGTCGGGAGGTTTCTACAATGAGCAGTTCTTC; CDR3: CASSPKSGSGGFYNEQFF
D: TRBD2; V: TRBV9; size: -; J: TRBJ2-1; DNA: TGTGCCAGCAGTGAGCGGGGGGGCACCGATGAGCAGTTCTTC; CDR3: CASSERGGTDEQFF
D: -; V: TRBV6-5; size: -; J: TRBJ1-5; DNA: TGTGCCAGCAGCCCAGGGGATGGGAGTCAGCCCCAGCATTTT; CDR3: CASSPGDGSQPQHF
D: -; V: TRBV29-1; size: -; J: TRBJ1-2; DNA: TGCAGCGTACTACAGGGTAACTATGGCTACACCTTC; CDR3: CSVLQGNYGYTF
D: -; V: TRBV7-8; size: -; J: TRBJ2-2; DNA: TGTGCCAGCAGCTTCGTAACTTTAAACACCGGGGAGCTGTTTTTT; CDR3: CASSFVTLNTGELFF
D: TRBD1; V: TRBV5-1; size: -; J: TRBJ2-7; DNA: TGCGCCAGCAGCTTGGAGGGACAGACTGGATCGTACTTC; CDR3: CASSLEGQTGSYF
D: TRBD1; V: TRBV7-9; size: -; J: TRBJ2-5; DNA: TGTGCCAGCAGCTCTCCGGGACAGGGGCCAGAGACCCAGTACTTC; CDR3: CASSSPGQGPETQYF
D: -; V: TRBV10-3; size: -; J: TRBJ1-3; DNA: TGTGCCATCACCCCGAGAGGGAGCTCTGGAAACACCATATATTTT; CDR3: CAITPRGSSGNTIYF
D: -; V: TRBV9; size: -; J: TRBJ1-2; DNA: TGTGCCAGCAGCGTAGTCGAGTTCGGTGACTACACCTTC; CDR3: CASSVVEFGDYTF
D: -; V: TRBV9; size: -; J: TRBJ2-1; DNA: TGTGCCAGCAGCTTACTTTCGGGGCGGGGCACCTCCTACAATGAGCAGTTCTTC; CDR3: CASSLLSGRGTSYNEQFF
D: TRBD1; V: TRBV6-5; size: -; J: TRBJ1-2; DNA: TGTGCCAGCAGGACAGGGGACTATGGCTACACCTTC; CDR3: CASRTGDYGYTF
D: TRBD1; V: TRBV6-5; size: -; J: TRBJ2-5; DNA: TGTGCCAGCATCGGACAGGAAGAGACCCAGTACTTC; CDR3: CASIGQEETQYF
D: -; V: TRBV18; size: -; J: TRBJ1-1; DNA: TGTGCCAGCTCACCACCGTTTGTGGGGAGGAACACTGAAGCTTTCTTT; CDR3: CASSPPFVGRNTEAFF
D: -; V: TRBV4-1; size: -; J: TRBJ2-2; DNA: TGCGCCAGCAGCCAAGTTCCCGGGAGAACCGGGGAGCTGTTTTTT; CDR3: CASSQVPGRTGELFF
D: -; V: TRBV28; size: -; J: TRBJ1-5; DNA: TGTGCCAGCAGTTTAGCCGGGATTCATCAGCCCCAGCATTTT; CDR3: CASSLAGIHQPQHF
D: -; V: TRBV19; size: -; J: TRBJ1-2; DNA: TGTGCCAGTACCCCCGGGACTCACTCCGGCTACACCTTC; CDR3: CASTPGTHSGYTF
D: TRBD2; V: TRBV15; size: -; J: TRBJ2-1; DNA: TGTGCCACCAGCAGAGACCAACTAGCGGGCAATGAGCAGTTCTTC; CDR3: CATSRDQLAGNEQFF
D: -; V: TRBV27; size: -; J: TRBJ2-3; DNA: TGTGCCAGCAGTTTAGGAGCGGCTTTCACAGATACGCAGTATTTT; CDR3: CASSLGAAFTDTQYF
D: TRBD1; V: TRBV7-8; size: -; J: TRBJ1-1; DNA: TGTGCCAGCAGCTCGTGGACAGGGGGAACTAACACTGAAGCTTTCTTT; CDR3: CASSSWTGGTNTEAFF